This T cell receptor beta chain was captured by sequencing in a study of neurological immune-mediated disorders. Study-level results: Association of the multiple sclerosis repertoire cluster with clinical or MRI features was not observed for any feature. Private repertoires in all groups were suggested, as expanded clones shared no CDR3 amino acid sequences across subjects.

TCRdb reprocessed the 5' RACE reads via MiXCR and lists one record per CDR3 protein. The table records fewer than 50,000 distinct CDR3 sequences, 2.5% of them present only once. This clonotype showed up many times. Its antigen remains unknown. The specimen was PBMCs. This TCR was sampled from a man aged 30 to 39 with multiple sclerosis.

The CDR3 here is CSAEDRGYEQYF. CDR3 DNA: TGCAGTGCTGAGGACAGGGGCTACGAGCAGTACTTC. The chain recombines TRBV20-1 with TRBJ2-7; 9 bases align to TRBD1. V shed 5 bases and J 3 bases; nucleotides not matched to a gene: 2. The V gene's germline CDR1 is DFQATT and CDR2 SNEGSKA (reference sequence). This CDR3 is built from 12 residues.